This TCR beta chain comes out of a study of blood T cell repertoires in COVID-19. Study context: Samples of COVID-19 (acute and convalescent) were obtained from the United States, Italy and Spain. Sample material is recorded as cDNA or gDNA derived from T cells, B-cell-depleted T cells, or PBMCs.

This clone was seen a few times. The same CDR3 also results from other DNA sequences found in this sample. In the original workflow: Amplification of reference gene primers provided the estimated nucleated cell counts. Here immunoSEQ multiplex PCR was the method, and the copy in TCRdb shows in-frame clones only, minus some. The DNA was the basis for D and trimming; V, J and clone size are from that table. The sample lists some 87,000 clones, about 70% occurring once. What was sequenced was peripheral blood. This sequence was found in a woman aged 80 or older with active or convalescent COVID-19.

DNA of the CDR3: TGTGCCAGCTCACCGACAGGGGGGACAGATACGCAGTATTTT. Its translation is CASSPTGGTDTQYF. This chain joins TRBV18 and TRBJ2-3, with 9 bases lining up with TRBD1. V was pared by 3 bases and J by 3 bases, with 1 base of the junction left unmatched. The CDR3 has 14 amino acids. The germline gives CDR1 KGHSH, CDR2 LQKENI. Using reference TRBV18 and TRBJ2-3 for the parts outside the CDR3, the full variable domain is NAGVMQNPRHLVRRRGQEARLRCSPMKGHSHVYWYRQLPEEGLKFMVYLQKENIIDESGMPKERFSAEFPKEGPSILRIQQVVRGDSAAYFCASSPTGGTDTQYFGPGTRLTVL.